The clone carrying this TCR beta chain showed up just a few times. Its antigen is unidentified. The data were obtained in a study of post-analysis software for immune sequencing data. General observations from the study: Patients carried roughly 5 TRBV segments more frequently than controls did, and TRBV5-6, TRBV5-1 and TRBV20-1 were among them.

Trimming stripped 1 base from V and 15 bases from J, with 10 bases between. The V gene's germline CDR1 is MNHNS and CDR2 SASEGT. The CDR3 runs 11 residues. Incorporated into the TCR beta cDNA libraries were unique molecular identifiers, which served to reduce PCR and sequencing biases. TCRdb itself ran the PCR reads through MiXCR, one entry per CDR3 protein. The sample shows about 810,000 distinct CDR3 sequences, approximately 53% of them seen only once. The source of this sequence is a girl aged 10-17 years with multiple sclerosis. Material for sequencing was blood. The chain links TRBV6-1 to TRBJ1-5, with D possibly matching TRBD1 (6 bases). The CDR3 protein is CASSEDREGHF. As DNA, the CDR3 is TGTGCCAGCAGTGAAGACAGGGAAGGGCATTTT.